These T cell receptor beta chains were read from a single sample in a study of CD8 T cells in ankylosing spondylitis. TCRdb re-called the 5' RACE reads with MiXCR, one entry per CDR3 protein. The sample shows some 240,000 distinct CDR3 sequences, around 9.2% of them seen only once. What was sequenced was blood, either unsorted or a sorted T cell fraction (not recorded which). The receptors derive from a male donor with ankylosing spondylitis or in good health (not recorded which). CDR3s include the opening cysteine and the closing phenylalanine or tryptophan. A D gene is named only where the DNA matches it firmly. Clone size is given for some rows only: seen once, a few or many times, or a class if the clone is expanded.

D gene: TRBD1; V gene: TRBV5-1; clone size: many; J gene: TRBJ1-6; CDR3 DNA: TGCGCCAGCAAACGGACAGGCGCCTCCTATAATTCACCCCTCCACTTT; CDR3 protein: CASKRTGASYNSPLHF
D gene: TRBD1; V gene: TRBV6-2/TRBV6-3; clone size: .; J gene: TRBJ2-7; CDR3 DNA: TGTGCCAGCAGACGTCCAGGGGGCGAGCAGTACTTC; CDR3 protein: CASRRPGGEQYF
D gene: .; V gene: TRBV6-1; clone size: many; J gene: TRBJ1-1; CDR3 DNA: TGTGCCAGCAGTGAAACAACCCGAAGGTGGACTGAAGCTTTCTTT; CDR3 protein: CASSETTRRWTEAFF
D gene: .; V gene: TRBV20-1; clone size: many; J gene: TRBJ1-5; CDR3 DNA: TGCAGTGCACAGGACGTTAGCAATCAGCCCCAGCATTTT; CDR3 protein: CSAQDVSNQPQHF
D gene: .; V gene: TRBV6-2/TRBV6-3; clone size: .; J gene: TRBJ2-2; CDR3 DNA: TGTGCCAGCAGGCCCTTTAGGAACACCGGGGAGCTGTTTTTT; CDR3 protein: CASRPFRNTGELFF
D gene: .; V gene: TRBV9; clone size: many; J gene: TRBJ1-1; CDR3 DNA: TGTGCCAGCAGCGTAGACCCGACAGAGAACACTGAAGCTTTCTTT; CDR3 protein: CASSVDPTENTEAFF
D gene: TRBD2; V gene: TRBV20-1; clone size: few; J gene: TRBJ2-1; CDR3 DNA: TGCAGTGCTAAACTGACTAGCCCCAGGAACAATGAGCAGTTCTTC; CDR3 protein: CSAKLTSPRNNEQFF
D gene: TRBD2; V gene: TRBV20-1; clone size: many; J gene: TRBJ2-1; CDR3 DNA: TGCAGTGCTAGATCGGGACTAGCGGGAGGAGAGCAGTTCTTC; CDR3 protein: CSARSGLAGGEQFF
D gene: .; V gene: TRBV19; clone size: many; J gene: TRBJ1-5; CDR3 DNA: TGTGCCAGTCTGGGACCAGGGCCCTCCAATCAGCCCCAGCATTTT; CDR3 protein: CASLGPGPSNQPQHF
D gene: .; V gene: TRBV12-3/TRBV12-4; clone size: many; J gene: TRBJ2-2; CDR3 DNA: TGTGGCGTCGGGCGGGAATTTACCGGGGAGCTGTTTTTT; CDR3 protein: CGVGREFTGELFF
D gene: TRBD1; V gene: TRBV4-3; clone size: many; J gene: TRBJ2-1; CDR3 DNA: TGCGCCAGCAGCGCCATCCCGGGACAGAGAAATGAGCAGTTCTTC; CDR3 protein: CASSAIPGQRNEQFF
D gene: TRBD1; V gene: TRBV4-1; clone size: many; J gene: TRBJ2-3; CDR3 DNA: TGCGCCAGCAGCCCCCCAGGGGGCGGGAAAGGCACAGATACGCAGTATTTT; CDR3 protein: CASSPPGGGKGTDTQYF
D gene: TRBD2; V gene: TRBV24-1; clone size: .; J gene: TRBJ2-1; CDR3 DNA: TGTGCCACCAGTGATTCTCCTCGACTAGCGCGCTCCTACAATGAGCAGTTCTTC; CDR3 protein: CATSDSPRLARSYNEQFF
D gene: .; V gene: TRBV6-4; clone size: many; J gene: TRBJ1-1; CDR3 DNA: TGTGCCAGCAGTTTAAATACGGGGCTGCAAGCTTTCTTT; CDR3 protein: CASSLNTGLQAFF
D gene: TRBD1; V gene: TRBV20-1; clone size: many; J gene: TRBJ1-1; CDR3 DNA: TGCAGTGCTAGAGATGAGGGACAGGGAGTCACTGAAGCTTTCTTT; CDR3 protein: CSARDEGQGVTEAFF
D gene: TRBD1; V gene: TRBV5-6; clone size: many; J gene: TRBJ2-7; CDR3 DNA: TGTGCCAGCAGCTTCCTACAGGGGAGAGACGAGCAGTACTTC; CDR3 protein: CASSFLQGRDEQYF